A single sample is the source of the 21 T cell receptor beta chains below, sequenced in a study of blood T cell repertoires in COVID-19. Data came from immunoSEQ multiplex PCR; TCRdb stores just in-frame clones and leaves some out. This table holds roughly 380,000 clones, about nine tenths found once. The sequencing input was PBMCs or T cells enriched from blood (not recorded which). These receptors were taken from a woman aged 25-40 years who had been exposed to COVID-19.

The chain links TRBV9 to TRBJ1-1; no clear D gene. V lost 0 bases and J 4 bases, leaving 16 bases between the germline ends. This CDR3 region has 16 residues. Germline V gene data show CDR1 as SGDLS and CDR2 as YYNGEE. CDR3 DNA sequence: TGTGCCAGCAGCGTAGAGCCGGCGGGTATCGGCACTGAAGCTTTCTTT. Protein: CASSVEPAGIGTEAFF.

In its sample, this clone was seen a few times. The rearrangement joins TRBV4-1 to TRBJ2-1; a possible D gene is TRBD2 (5 bases). CDR3 length: 16 amino acids. CDR1 and CDR2 (germline): MGHRA, YSYEKL. V shed 1 base and J shed 2 bases, with 12 bases lying between them. The CDR3 protein is CASSQVDLLTYNEQFF. CDR3 in DNA: TGCGCCAGCAGCCAAGTGGACTTACTTACCTACAATGAGCAGTTCTTC.

Only a few counts were recorded for this clone. This rearrangement joins TRBV7-2 to TRBJ2-5; 10 bases agree with TRBD1. The CDR3 is 16 amino acids. Germline V CDR1 and CDR2: SGHTA, FQGNSA. V shed 0 bases, J shed 2 bases, and the junction held 3 bases outside the gene matches. The CDR3 DNA sequence: TGTGCCAGCAGCTTAGCAGGGGGACAGGGGCAAGAGACCCAGTACTTC. As protein: CASSLAGGQGQETQYF.

V gene TRBV6-5 combines with J gene TRBJ1-2, with a possible D match to TRBD1 (6 bases). The ends were cut back, 6 bases at V and 5 bases at J, with 16 bases in the middle. The CDR3 is 14 residues long. The germline V gene encodes CDR1 MNHEY and CDR2 SVGAGI. The CDR3 loop is CASSPGTPPYGYTF. CDR3 sequence (DNA): TGTGCCAGCAGCCCCGGGACACCTCCTTATGGCTACACCTTC.

The chain combines TRBV12-3 or TRBV12-4 with TRBJ2-5, with 7 bases lining up with TRBD1. Losses at the gene ends were 3 bases for V and 7 bases for J; bases not matched to a gene: 2. This CDR3 has 12 residues. The CDR3 coding sequence is TGTGCCAGCAGTTTTACAGGGGCGACCCAGTACTTC. Its translation is CASSFTGATQYF.

The chain combines TRBV7-8 with TRBJ2-5; 11 bases agree with TRBD1. This CDR3 is built from 22 residues. Germline CDR1 reads SGHVS; CDR2 reads FQNEAQ. After removal of 7 bases from V and 5 bases from J, the junction contained 30 bases not matched to a gene. The CDR3 DNA reads as TGTGCCAGCACCCGGGACAGGGGGTTAGGTAGCGGGAGTGGATTGGGCCGGGAGACCCAGTACTTC. This sequence encodes CASTRDRGLGSGSGLGRETQYF.

The chain recombines TRBV19 with TRBJ1-2; D is ambiguous. This CDR3 spans 13 amino acids. V was pared by 1 base and J by 5 bases, with 8 bases between. Per the germline V gene, CDR1 is LNHDA and CDR2 is SQIVND (reference sequence). The CDR3, as DNA: TGTGCCAGTAGTATAGCTCTCGTTTATGGCTACACCTTC. This codes for CASSIALVYGYTF. Full variable domain (missing parts from reference TRBV19 and TRBJ1-2): DGGITQSPKYLFRKEGQNVTLSCEQNLNHDAMYWYRQDPGQGLRLIYYSQIVNDFQKGDIAEGYSVSREKKESFPLTVTSAQKNPTAFYLCASSIALVYGYTFGSGTRLTVV.

V is TRBV3-1 (or the pseudogene TRBV3-2) and J is TRBJ2-1, with 10 positions matching TRBD2. With V trimmed by 1 base and J by 9 bases, 6 bases remained unmatched. Germline values: CDR1 LGHDT, CDR2 YNNKEL (reference sequence). The CDR3 contains 15 residues. The CDR3 loop is CASSQGAGGRSEQFF. The CDR3 bases are TGTGCCAGCAGCCAAGGAGCGGGAGGGCGGAGTGAGCAGTTCTTC.

The chain recombines TRBV19 with TRBJ2-5; 7 bases line up with TRBD1. The CDR3 extends over 14 amino acids. V dropped 3 bases and J dropped 5; count of bases not matched to a gene: 6. Germline CDR1 reads LNHDA; CDR2 reads SQIVND (reference sequence). The CDR3 here is CASSMGTAAETQYF. The CDR3 bases are TGTGCCAGTAGTATGGGGACAGCGGCGGAGACCCAGTACTTC.

This chain uses TRBV29-1 with TRBJ2-1; 14 nucleotides agree with TRBD2. Germline CDR1 is SQVTM and CDR2 is ANQGSEA. The trim removed 6 bases at V and 0 bases at J, leaving 10 bases unmatched. The CDR3 is 18 residues long. CDR3 sequence (DNA): TGCAGCGTGACGGGACTAGCGGGAGACACTCGCTCCTACAATGAGCAGTTCTTC. The encoded protein is CSVTGLAGDTRSYNEQFF.

This rearrangement joins TRBV6-5 to TRBJ2-7; 7 bases agree with TRBD1. The V and J ends lost 6 bases and 6 bases, in that order; junction bases with no gene match: 11. Germline V gene data show CDR1 as MNHEY and CDR2 as SVGAGI. CDR3 size: 14 residues. Written as DNA, the CDR3 is TGTGCCAGCAGCCTCGACAGGGTCGTGGTCGAGCAGTACTTC. Translating it yields CASSLDRVVVEQYF.

The chain links TRBV7-9 to TRBJ2-3, with D perhaps TRBD1 (5 bases). The germline V gene encodes CDR1 SEHNR and CDR2 FQNEAQ (reference sequence). Trimming left V 2 bases short and J 0 bases short, with 12 bases between. This CDR3 has 16 amino acids. CDR3: CASSLNQGSSTDTQYF. DNA of the CDR3: TGTGCCAGCAGCTTAAATCAGGGATCTAGCACAGATACGCAGTATTTT.

For the CDR3, the DNA is TGTGCCAGCAGTGATGAGACAGGGGGGATCTACGAGCAGTACTTC. Its translation: CASSDETGGIYEQYF. This chain joins TRBV25-1 and TRBJ2-7; TRBD1 agrees at 9 bases. J lost 3 bases, V lost 3 bases, and 6 bases had no gene match. Germline-derived CDR1 and CDR2 are MGHDK and SYGVNS. The CDR3 spans 15 residues.

The chain employs TRBV9 and TRBJ2-7; D possibly corresponds to TRBD1 (5 bases). V was clipped by 4 bases and J by 1 base, with 12 bases between them. This CDR3 spans 14 amino acids. Germline lookup yields CDR1 SGDLS and CDR2 YYNGEE. CDR3 region: CASSQDSLSYEQYF. DNA of the CDR3: TGTGCCAGCAGCCAAGACAGCCTATCCTACGAGCAGTACTTC.

The chain is built from TRBV27 and TRBJ1-2, with 7 bases fitting TRBD1. The CDR3 loop spans 13 amino acids. V was pared by 10 bases and J by 4 bases, with 9 bases of the junction left unmatched. CDR1 and CDR2 (germline): MNHEY, SMNVEV (reference sequence). The chain's CDR3 is CAIGQALGYGYTF. DNA for the CDR3: TGTGCCATCGGACAGGCCCTCGGCTATGGCTACACCTTC.

V gene TRBV30 combines with J gene TRBJ1-2; a possible D gene is TRBD1 (5 bases). The CDR3 runs to 13 residues. Trimming stripped 2 bases from V and 7 bases from J, with 14 bases between. In germline, CDR1 is GTSNPN, CDR2 SVGIG (reference sequence). CDR3 protein: CAWSSGIPGGYTF. Written as DNA, the CDR3 is TGTGCCTGGAGTTCAGGGATTCCTGGTGGCTACACCTTC. Together with reference TRBV30 and TRBJ1-2, the CDR3 gives the full variable domain: SQTIHQWPATLVQPVGSPLSLECTVEGTSNPNLYWYRQAAGRGLQLLFYSVGIGQISSEVPQNLSASRPQDRQFILSSKKLLLSDSGFYLCAWSSGIPGGYTFGSGTRLTVV.

The V and J genes are TRBV28 and TRBJ1-4, with 9 positions matching TRBD1. Germline V CDR1 and CDR2: MDHEN, SYDVKM. The CDR3 contains 17 residues. Trimming took 3 bases from V and 5 from J; bases not matched to a gene: 10. The CDR3 region has the DNA TGTGCCAGCAGTTTTTCGGGACAGGGTTTTGCCAATGAAAAACTGTTTTTT. Encoded protein: CASSFSGQGFANEKLFF.

About this clone itself: One end of the junction varies from germline; a read error may be responsible. The CDR3 DNA sequence: TGTGCCAGCACTTACAGACAGGGCAAGGGCACTGAAGCTTTCTTT. Translation: CASTYRQGKGTEAFF. The rearrangement joins TRBV6-5 to TRBJ1-1; 7 bases are a match to TRBD1. Germline CDR1 and CDR2: MNHEY and SVGAGI. This CDR3 has 15 residues.

The rearrangement joins TRBV6-2 or TRBV6-3 to TRBJ2-5; 9 bases are a match to TRBD1. V was clipped by 4 bases and J by 3 bases; unmatched bases: 12. This CDR3 has 17 amino acids. CDR1 and CDR2 (germline): MNHEY, SVGEGT. The CDR3 is CASSSLFRDRAKETQYF. The CDR3, as DNA: TGTGCCAGCAGTTCTCTCTTCCGGGACAGGGCCAAAGAGACCCAGTACTTC.

This clone has a single count. The rearrangement joins TRBV13 to TRBJ2-1; D perhaps matches TRBD1 (6 bases). Trimming shortened V by 5 bases and J by 7 bases, and 18 bases separated the two germline ends. Germline CDR1 reads PRHDT; CDR2 reads FYEKMQ (reference sequence). The CDR3 totals 15 residues. The CDR3 sequence is CASSKPQGRSNEQFF. CDR3 in DNA: TGTGCCAGCAGCAAACCCCAGGGGCGCTCGAATGAGCAGTTCTTC.

The chain carries TRBV7-9 and TRBJ2-7; 13 nucleotides line up with TRBD2. The CDR3 runs 19 residues. Per the germline V gene, CDR1 is SEHNR and CDR2 is FQNEAQ (reference sequence). After removal of 2 bases from V and 2 bases from J, the junction contained 12 bases not matched to a gene. The DNA for the CDR3 is TGTGCCAGCAGCTTAAGACTAGCGGGAGGTGAGGGGGACCCCTACGAGCAGTACTTC. Amino acid sequence: CASSLRLAGGEGDPYEQYF.